This is a list of T cell receptor beta chains from one sample in a study of shared clonotypes between healthy human individuals. Data came from immunoSEQ multiplex PCR; TCRdb stores just in-frame clones and leaves some out. Here the sample spans roughly 500,000 clones, 60% to 80% being singletons. The sample was PBMCs. All receptors derive from a woman aged 40-49 years in good health. Some clones in this sample may be carry-over from other donors' samples. Both conserved end residues are part of each CDR3. The D gene is left open where the match is weak. Clone size, where shown, is once, few, many, or a class for clones that have expanded.

V: TRBV5-1
J: TRBJ2-1
size: .
D: TRBD2
DNA: TGCGCCAGCAGCTTCAGCGGGAGGGACTACAATGAGCAGTTCTTC
CDR3: CASSFSGRDYNEQFF

V: TRBV2
J: TRBJ1-4
size: .
D: TRBD1
DNA: TGTGCCAGCAGAGAAGACAGGGTGAATGAAAAACTGTTTTTT
CDR3: CASREDRVNEKLFF

V: TRBV21-1
J: TRBJ2-7
size: .
D: .
DNA: TGTGCCAGCAGCACCTGCTTAGCGGGAAAGGGGGGAGGCTACGAGCAGTACTTC
CDR3: CASSTCLAGKGGGYEQYF

V: TRBV9
J: TRBJ1-1
size: .
D: .
DNA: TGTGCCAGCAGCGTATATCAGGGACGGAACACTGAAGCTTTCTTT
CDR3: CASSVYQGRNTEAFF

V: TRBV6-5
J: TRBJ1-5
size: .
D: .
DNA: TGTGCCAGCAGACCCAACGGCCCTAGCAATCAGCCCCAGCATTTT
CDR3: CASRPNGPSNQPQHF

V: TRBV28
J: TRBJ2-7
size: .
D: .
DNA: TGTGCCAGCAGTTTTCTTTCCGCAGGGAACTACGAGCAGTACTTC
CDR3: CASSFLSAGNYEQYF

V: TRBV7-9
J: TRBJ1-4
size: .
D: TRBD1
DNA: TGTGCCAGCAGCCCGGGACAGGGATTGAATGAAAAACTGTTTTTT
CDR3: CASSPGQGLNEKLFF

V: TRBV2
J: TRBJ2-5
size: .
D: TRBD1
DNA: TGTGCCAGCAGTAACTCCGGGACAGCCGTTGAGACCCAGTACTTC
CDR3: CASSNSGTAVETQYF

V: TRBV5-4
J: TRBJ1-2
size: .
D: TRBD1
DNA: TGTGCCAGCAGTACAGGGGGGGGGATTAATGGCTACACCTTC
CDR3: CASSTGGGINGYTF

V: TRBV14
J: TRBJ2-7
size: many
D: TRBD1
DNA: TGTGCCAGCAGCCTCCCGGGACAGACGGACGAGCAGTACTTC
CDR3: CASSLPGQTDEQYF

V: TRBV28
J: TRBJ1-2
size: .
D: TRBD1
DNA: TGTGCCAGCAGTCGAGACAGGGAAAATTATGGCTACACCTTC
CDR3: CASSRDRENYGYTF

V: TRBV7-3
J: TRBJ2-1
size: .
D: .
DNA: TGTGCCAGCAGCTTAAGGAGTTACAATGAGCAGTTCTTC
CDR3: CASSLRSYNEQFF

V: TRBV6-1
J: TRBJ2-7
size: many
D: TRBD2
DNA: TGTGCCAGCAGTGTTAGCGGGGCCTACGAGCAGTACTTC
CDR3: CASSVSGAYEQYF

V: TRBV19
J: TRBJ2-7
size: few
D: TRBD1
DNA: TGTGCCAGTAGTAACCCGGGACAGGGGTTTTACGAGCAGTACTTC
CDR3: CASSNPGQGFYEQYF

V: TRBV28
J: TRBJ1-2
size: few
D: .
DNA: TGTGCCAGCAGCCCCCGGGGCCGACCGCCACACTTC
CDR3: CASSPRGRPPHF

V: TRBV28
J: TRBJ1-5
size: .
D: .
DNA: TGTGCCAGCGGCACCACACAAACCTTCCCGCCCCAGCATTTT
CDR3: CASGTTQTFPPQHF

V: TRBV28
J: TRBJ1-2
size: .
D: .
DNA: TGTGCCAGCAGTTTATGGGACACATTAAACTATGGCTACACCTTC
CDR3: CASSLWDTLNYGYTF

V: TRBV7-9
J: TRBJ2-7
size: .
D: TRBD1
DNA: TGTGCCAGCAGCTCCGGGACAGGGAAGTACGAGCAGTACTTC
CDR3: CASSSGTGKYEQYF

V: TRBV5-1
J: TRBJ2-1
size: .
D: TRBD2
DNA: TGCGCCAGCACATCTATGGCGGGAGATGTGAATGAGCAGTTCTTC
CDR3: CASTSMAGDVNEQFF

V: TRBV18
J: TRBJ2-3
size: once
D: TRBD2
DNA: TGTGCCAGCTCACTCTCGACATCCGACGCGGGAGGGGATACGCAGTATTTT
CDR3: CASSLSTSDAGGDTQYF

V: TRBV30
J: TRBJ2-1
size: .
D: .
DNA: TGTGCCTGGAAGGGCGGGACCTACAATGAGCAGTTCTTC
CDR3: CAWKGGTYNEQFF

V: TRBV7-2
J: TRBJ2-1
size: .
D: .
DNA: TGTGCCAGCAGCTTAGACCGAAGGAATGAGCAGTTCTTC
CDR3: CASSLDRRNEQFF

V: TRBV27
J: TRBJ1-1
size: .
D: TRBD1
DNA: TGTGCCAGCAGTAAAAAACTACAGGGGGTCGGCACTGAAGCTTTCTTT
CDR3: CASSKKLQGVGTEAFF

V: TRBV18
J: TRBJ1-1
size: .
D: .
DNA: TGTGCCAGCTCACCACCGAGGGGCGGGACTGAAGCTTTCTTT
CDR3: CASSPPRGGTEAFF

V: TRBV30
J: TRBJ2-7
size: .
D: TRBD1
DNA: TGTGCCTCCCCCGGGGACAGGGGGTACGAGCAGTACTTC
CDR3: CASPGDRGYEQYF

V: TRBV10-3
J: TRBJ1-5
size: .
D: .
DNA: TGTGCCATCAGTGCCAGCCCGTCGGGTCAGCCCCAGCATTTT
CDR3: CAISASPSGQPQHF

V: TRBV5-1
J: TRBJ2-7
size: .
D: .
DNA: TGCGCCAGCAGCTTGAGGGAGGTAGATTACGAGCAGTACTTC
CDR3: CASSLREVDYEQYF

V: TRBV19
J: TRBJ2-7
size: .
D: .
DNA: TGTGCCAGTAGTATAAGCGGGCTCAGCTCCTACGAGCAGTACTTC
CDR3: CASSISGLSSYEQYF

V: TRBV2
J: TRBJ2-5
size: .
D: .
DNA: TGTGCCAGCAGCACCGGGACTGGAATAGAGACCCAGTACTTC
CDR3: CASSTGTGIETQYF

V: TRBV9
J: TRBJ2-1
size: .
D: TRBD2
DNA: TGTGCCAGCAGCTCCCAAGGACTAGCGGGGAGAATCTCCTACAATGAGCAGTTCTTC
CDR3: CASSSQGLAGRISYNEQFF

V: TRBV4-1
J: TRBJ2-1
size: .
D: .
DNA: TGCGCCAGCAGCCAAGGGGCAGGATACAATGAGCAGTTCTTC
CDR3: CASSQGAGYNEQFF

V: TRBV12-2
J: TRBJ2-7
size: .
D: .
DNA: TGTGCAAGGCCCGGGAAGAGCTCCTACGAGCAGTACTTC
CDR3: CARPGKSSYEQYF

V: TRBV11-2
J: TRBJ2-1
size: .
D: .
DNA: TGTGCCAGCAGCCAGGGGGCTAGCGGGACCTACAATGAGCAGTTCTTC
CDR3: CASSQGASGTYNEQFF

V: TRBV5-1
J: TRBJ2-1
size: .
D: TRBD2
DNA: TGCGCCAGCAGCTTTCGATCGCTAGCGGGATATTTCGGCAATGAGCAGTTCTTC
CDR3: CASSFRSLAGYFGNEQFF

V: TRBV10-2
J: TRBJ2-7
size: .
D: .
DNA: TGCGCCACCACGGAGGGTACTTGGAACGAGCAGTACTTC
CDR3: CATTEGTWNEQYF

V: TRBV19
J: TRBJ2-5
size: .
D: TRBD2
DNA: TGTGCCAGTAGTATTTCCCTAGCGGGAGGTGAGACCCAGTACTTC
CDR3: CASSISLAGGETQYF

V: TRBV15
J: TRBJ2-2
size: .
D: .
DNA: TGTGCCACCCACAGTAAGGGGGGTAACACCGGGGAGCTGTTTTTT
CDR3: CATHSKGGNTGELFF

V: TRBV2
J: TRBJ2-5
size: .
D: TRBD1
DNA: TGTGCCAGCAGTTCGGGACAGGGGGGGGAGACCCAGTACTTC
CDR3: CASSSGQGGETQYF

V: TRBV5-1
J: TRBJ2-3
size: .
D: TRBD1
DNA: TGCGCCAGCAGCTTGGGACAGGGAACAACAGATACGCAGTATTTT
CDR3: CASSLGQGTTDTQYF

V: TRBV5-1
J: TRBJ2-5
size: .
D: TRBD1
DNA: TGCGCCAGCAGCGCCCGGGACAGACAAGAGACCCAGTACTTC
CDR3: CASSARDRQETQYF

V: TRBV10-3
J: TRBJ2-7
size: .
D: .
DNA: TGTGCCATCAGTCCACAGAGGGACGAGCAGTACTTC
CDR3: CAISPQRDEQYF

V: TRBV6-5
J: TRBJ2-2
size: once
D: TRBD2
DNA: TGTGCCAGCAGTAGACTAGCGGGGACCGGGGAGCTGTTTTTT
CDR3: CASSRLAGTGELFF

V: TRBV4-2
J: TRBJ2-2
size: .
D: .
DNA: TGTGCCAGCAGCCGATCGACAACGAACACCGGGGAGCTGTTTTTT
CDR3: CASSRSTTNTGELFF

V: TRBV10-3
J: TRBJ2-7
size: .
D: TRBD1
DNA: TGTGCCATCAGTACGGGACAGGGAGCCGAGCAGTACTTC
CDR3: CAISTGQGAEQYF

V: TRBV5-1
J: TRBJ1-2
size: .
D: .
DNA: TGCGCCAGCAGCTTGTCTGGACAGCCAGATAACTATGGCTACACCTTC
CDR3: CASSLSGQPDNYGYTF

V: TRBV7-8
J: TRBJ1-5
size: .
D: .
DNA: TGTGCCAGCAGCTCGGCCGTAGGGCAGCCCCAGCATTTT
CDR3: CASSSAVGQPQHF